The 7 T cell receptor beta chains presented below share a single source sample, sequenced in a study of human T cells and chemical hapten exposure. Time point reported: pre-sensitization, week 0. Noted treatment: therapeutic diphenylcyclopropenone sensitization with weekly scalp DPC. TCRdb analysed the RACE reads with MiXCR anew, one entry per CDR3 protein. The sample lists roughly 380,000 distinct CDR3 sequences, approximately 5% seen once, with 2% to 3% in the top ten. The material was whole blood, obtained in connection with sensitization to the hapten diphenylcyclopropenone (DPC). All receptors derive from a woman aged 45-65 years with alopecia areata. Some clones in this sample may be carry-over from other donors' samples.

This clonotype was observed a few times. The rearrangement joins TRBV9 to TRBJ2-1; 12 nucleotides match TRBD2. The ends lost 0 bases at V and 0 bases at J; junction bases unmatched: 4. The CDR3 totals 18 residues. Per germline, CDR1 SGDLS and CDR2 YYNGEE. The CDR3 region has the DNA TGTGCCAGCAGCGTAGATACTAGCGGGGGGAGCTCCTACAATGAGCAGTTCTTC. Translated: CASSVDTSGGSSYNEQFF.

The chain links TRBV29-1 to TRBJ2-2, with D hard to call. With 6 bases removed from V and 4 bases from J, the gap between germline ends came to 12 bases. The CDR3 loop spans 13 amino acids. Germline V lookup: CDR1 SQVTM, CDR2 ANQGSEA. In DNA form, the CDR3 reads TGCAGCGTGGATAGTGGTGGCACCGGGGAGCTGTTTTTT. Translated, it gives CSVDSGGTGELFF.

This clonotype was seen at least ten times. V and J are TRBV29-1 and TRBJ2-7; perhaps TRBD2 as D (6 bases). This CDR3 contains 13 residues. Trimming took off 5 bases at V and 2 bases at J, with 13 bases between the two ends. Per the germline V gene, CDR1 is SQVTM and CDR2 is ANQGSEA. For the CDR3, the DNA is TGCAGCGTTTTCCAGGAGGGAGCCTACGAGCAGTACTTC. Encoded protein: CSVFQEGAYEQYF.

This clonotype came up many times. V is TRBV29-1 and J is TRBJ2-7; TRBD2 might be the D (7 bases). The germline V gene encodes CDR1 SQVTM and CDR2 ANQGSEA. The CDR3 is 14 amino acids. The V and J ends lost 8 bases and 7 bases respectively, with 24 bases between them. The CDR3 bases are TGCAGCACTTTGCCGGGGGGCCCAACGGGAGAGCAGTACTTC. The encoded protein is CSTLPGGPTGEQYF.

The chain carries TRBV20-1 and TRBJ1-2; D is unresolved. CDR1 and CDR2 (germline): DFQATT, SNEGSKA (reference sequence). Trimming cost V 3 bases and J 2 bases, with 13 bases left between them. This CDR3 has 14 residues. The CDR3 loop reads CSASSTTGNYGYTF. The CDR3 region has the DNA TGCAGTGCTAGCTCAACGACGGGGAACTATGGCTACACCTTC.

The sample holds a few counts of this clonotype. The V and J genes are TRBV12-3 or TRBV12-4 and TRBJ1-1; no firm D call. CDR3 size: 17 residues. V was trimmed by 5 bases and J by 1 base, leaving 20 bases between them. CDR3 DNA sequence: TGTGCCAGCAGTCCCCTCGGGGAAGGGCGAAGGAACACTGAAGCTTTCTTT. Protein: CASSPLGEGRRNTEAFF.

CDR3 DNA: TGTGCCAGCAGCTCCACCCGAGTCGGGGAGCTGTTTTTT. Its translation is CASSSTRVGELFF. The genes are TRBV11-2 and TRBJ2-2; D unclear. V was pared by 4 bases and J by 7 bases, with 10 bases between. Germline assignment: CDR1 SGHAT and CDR2 FQNNGV. This CDR3 contains 13 residues. Full variable domain (remainder filled in from reference TRBV11-2 and TRBJ2-2): EAGVAQSPRYKIIEKRQSVAFWCNPISGHATLYWYQQILGQGPKLLIQFQNNGVVDDSQLPKDRFSAERLKGVDSTLKIQPAKLEDSAVYLCASSSTRVGELFFGEGSRLTVL.